This T cell receptor beta chain is from a study of PD-L1 blockade in urothelial cancer. Study-level background: Male patients with bladder-origin urothelial cancer numbered about 85% of the 29. Prior chemotherapy ranged from 0 to 3 regimens per patient. Samples came from 3 weeks, at the second dose, and 6 weeks into treatment. Median T cell yield per blood sample was 140,000 to 150,000 cells.

Profiled with immunoSEQ multiplex PCR; TCRdb holds only in-frame clones, not every one. This sample has around 53,000 clones, with approximately 87% found just once. The ends were cut back, 6 bases at V and 3 bases at J, with 16 bases in the middle. The CDR3 totals 14 residues. Germline V gives CDR1 SGHDT, CDR2 YYEEEE. The sample in question was PBMCs, obtained around atezolizumab (anti-PD-L1) treatment. This receptor was identified in a man aged 40-49 years with urothelial cancer. The J gene is TRBJ2-7, the V gene TRBV5-6, with D perhaps matching TRBD1 (5 bases). CDR3 sequence (DNA): TGTGCCAGCACCATCCGCGACAGCCTCTACGAGCAGTACTTC. It is translated as CASTIRDSLYEQYF.